Following are 32 T cell receptor beta chains from one sample sequenced in a study of T cells after somatic rescue of genetic block. Only in-frame clones appear in the TCRdb table, and some are missing; sequencing was by immunoSEQ multiplex PCR. The table includes roughly 120,000 clones, around 90% detected once. Sequenced: peripheral blood mononuclear cells (PBMCs). The receptor source for this set is a woman aged 18-35 years.

The chain employs TRBV7-2 and TRBJ2-3; no clear D. CDR3 length equals 14 residues. Deletions cut 3 bases from V and 1 base from J, with 8 bases between. CDR1 is SGHTA, CDR2 FQGNSA, per germline. In nucleotides, the CDR3 is TGTGCCAGCAGCTTCCCTCTAGGCACAGATACGCAGTATTTT. This gives the protein CASSFPLGTDTQYF.

The chain carries TRBV10-3 and TRBJ1-6; TRBD1 matches at 7 bases. V shed 6 bases, J shed 6 bases, and the junction held 5 bases outside the gene matches. Germline CDR1 and CDR2: ENHRY and SYGVKD. This CDR3 has 14 amino acids. The CDR3 coding sequence is TGTGCCATCAGGCCGGGACAGATTAATTCACCCCTCCACTTT. This gives the protein CAIRPGQINSPLHF.

This sequence joins TRBV10-3 and TRBJ1-5; D ambiguous. CDR1 and CDR2 (germline): ENHRY, SYGVKD. The V end lost 2 bases, the J end lost 2 bases, and 7 bases lay between the germline ends. CDR3 length equals 14 residues. In nucleotides, the CDR3 is TGTGCCATCAGTGAGGACAAAGGCAATCAGCCCCAGCATTTT. The encoded protein is CAISEDKGNQPQHF.

The J gene is TRBJ2-5, the V gene TRBV7-2; D may be TRBD1 (6 bases). V shed 2 bases and J shed 2 bases, with 9 bases lying between them. Germline lookup yields CDR1 SGHTA and CDR2 FQGNSA. The CDR3 contains 14 residues. This CDR3 reads CASSLSQGQETQYF. CDR3 DNA sequence: TGTGCCAGCAGCTTATCGCAGGGGCAAGAGACCCAGTACTTC.

J is TRBJ2-1 and V is TRBV5-1; D may be TRBD2 (6 bases). Germline values: CDR1 SGHRS, CDR2 YFSETQ. CDR3 size: 14 residues. V lost 4 bases, J lost 6 bases, and 14 bases lay in between. CDR3 sequence reads: CASSPLLARNEQFF. CDR3 nucleotides: TGCGCCAGCAGCCCGCTACTAGCCCGCAATGAGCAGTTCTTC.

This sequence joins TRBV30 and TRBJ1-4; no clear D. Germline V gene data show CDR1 as GTSNPN and CDR2 as SVGIG (reference sequence). Trimming removed 3 bases at V and 8 bases at J, with 7 bases between. The CDR3 extends over 11 amino acids. CDR3 region: CAWSIREKLFF. The CDR3 bases are TGTGCCTGGAGCATCAGGGAAAAACTGTTTTTT.

This chain links TRBV7-8 with TRBJ1-1; D is ambiguous. Trimming shortened V by 5 bases and J by 3 bases, and 10 bases separated the two germline ends. Germline lookup yields CDR1 SGHVS and CDR2 FQNEAQ. There are 13 residues in the CDR3. The CDR3 coding sequence is TGTGCCAGCAGCCCCGGGCCTTACACTGAAGCTTTCTTT. Its translation: CASSPGPYTEAFF.

The rearrangement uses TRBV10-3 and TRBJ1-5; D may be TRBD1 (5 bases). Per germline, CDR1 ENHRY and CDR2 SYGVKD. CDR3 length: 13 amino acids. With 4 bases removed from V and 7 bases from J, the gap between germline ends came to 11 bases. The CDR3 loop is CAISGGFSQPQHF. The CDR3 coding sequence is TGTGCCATCAGTGGGGGGTTTTCACAGCCCCAGCATTTT.

V and J are TRBV5-1 and TRBJ1-1; 7 bases map to TRBD1. The trim removed 4 bases at V and 1 base at J, leaving 13 bases unmatched. The CDR3 consists of 17 residues. Germline values: CDR1 SGHRS, CDR2 YFSETQ. CDR3: CASSGGTALRRNTEAFF. The CDR3 DNA reads as TGCGCCAGCAGCGGGGGGACAGCCTTACGGAGGAACACTGAAGCTTTCTTT. Looking up the rest from reference TRBV5-1 and TRBJ1-1 gives the full variable domain: KAGVTQTPRYLIKTRGQQVTLSCSPISGHRSVSWYQQTPGQGLQFLFEYFSETQRNKGNFPGRFSGRQFSNSRSEMNVSTLELGDSALYLCASSGGTALRRNTEAFFGQGTRLTVV.

J is TRBJ2-7 and V is TRBV27; tentatively, D is TRBD1 or TRBD2 (5 bases each). Germline V CDR1 and CDR2: MNHEY, SMNVEV (reference sequence). The CDR3 runs 15 residues. Trimming shortened V by 6 bases and J by 6 bases, and 21 bases separated the two germline ends. The CDR3 bases are TGTGCCAGCAGCCCTCCTGGGGGTCGGTTTTCCGAGCAGTACTTC. Protein sequence: CASSPPGGRFSEQYF.

The chain carries TRBV19 and TRBJ2-5; 8 bases match TRBD2. The junction had 8 bases not matched to a gene; V was cut back by 3 bases and J by 2 bases. The CDR3 extends over 16 amino acids. The germline V gene encodes CDR1 LNHDA and CDR2 SQIVND (reference sequence). As DNA, the CDR3 is TGTGCCAGTAGTATGGGGAGGCCTAGCGGGCAAGAGACCCAGTACTTC. It encodes CASSMGRPSGQETQYF. Looking up the rest from reference TRBV19 and TRBJ2-5 gives the full variable domain: DGGITQSPKYLFRKEGQNVTLSCEQNLNHDAMYWYRQDPGQGLRLIYYSQIVNDFQKGDIAEGYSVSREKKESFPLTVTSAQKNPTAFYLCASSMGRPSGQETQYFGPGTRLLVL.

V and J are TRBV6-5 and TRBJ1-2; TRBD1 agrees at 7 bases. The germline CDR1 and CDR2 sequences are MNHEY and SVGAGI. J was trimmed by 6 bases and V by 6 bases; bases with no gene match: 7. There are 13 residues in the CDR3. CDR3 protein: CASSRRGSDGYTF. Here the CDR3 DNA reads TGTGCCAGCAGCCGCAGGGGGTCGGATGGCTACACCTTC.

The rearrangement uses TRBV7-6 and TRBJ2-1, with TRBD1 matching over 8 bases. Unmatched junction bases numbered 6, after V lost 5 bases and J lost 9 bases. The CDR3 runs 13 residues. Germline CDR1 and CDR2: SGHVS and FNYEAQ. CDR3 amino acids: CASSTKQGVEQFF. DNA for the CDR3: TGTGCCAGCAGCACTAAACAGGGGGTTGAGCAGTTCTTC.

The chain combines TRBV5-1 with TRBJ2-5; 10 bases are shared with TRBD1. Germline CDR1 is SGHRS and CDR2 is YFSETQ. The CDR3 sequence is 15 residues long. The V segment lost 3 bases and the J segment 6 bases; nucleotides outside the gene matches: 8. The CDR3 loop is CASSSTGTGAKTQYF. The CDR3 nucleotides are TGCGCCAGCAGCTCTACCGGGACAGGGGCGAAGACCCAGTACTTC. Filled out from reference TRBV5-1 and TRBJ2-5, the complete variable domain reads KAGVTQTPRYLIKTRGQQVTLSCSPISGHRSVSWYQQTPGQGLQFLFEYFSETQRNKGNFPGRFSGRQFSNSRSEMNVSTLELGDSALYLCASSSTGTGAKTQYFGPGTRLLVL.

The chain joins TRBV19 to TRBJ1-2; no clear D gene. The CDR3 is 14 amino acids. Germline-derived CDR1 and CDR2 are LNHDA and SQIVND (reference sequence). With 6 bases removed from V and 6 bases from J, the gap between germline ends came to 17 bases. The CDR3 loop is CASRSSQRRHGYTF. The CDR3 DNA reads TGTGCCAGTAGGAGCAGCCAGCGGAGACATGGCTACACCTTC.

The genes are TRBV5-1 and TRBJ1-2; D unresolved. This CDR3 has 13 amino acids. V was clipped by 3 bases and J by 3 bases, with 9 bases between them. The germline V gene has CDR1 SGHRS and CDR2 YFSETQ. The CDR3: CASSSDPYYGYTF. CDR3 sequence (DNA): TGCGCCAGCAGCTCAGACCCTTACTATGGCTACACCTTC. The full variable domain, completed using reference TRBV5-1 and TRBJ1-2, is KAGVTQTPRYLIKTRGQQVTLSCSPISGHRSVSWYQQTPGQGLQFLFEYFSETQRNKGNFPGRFSGRQFSNSRSEMNVSTLELGDSALYLCASSSDPYYGYTFGSGTRLTVV.

This clone was picked up one time. The CDR3 loop is CASSPRGGGKETQYF. The CDR3, as DNA: TGTGCCAGCAGCCCTCGGGGAGGGGGAAAAGAGACCCAGTACTTC. The chain employs TRBV5-4 and TRBJ2-5, with a possible D match to TRBD2 (7 bases). CDR1 SGHNT and CDR2 YYREEE come from the germline V gene (reference sequence). The CDR3 contains 15 residues. Trimming cost V 4 bases and J 3 bases, with 16 bases left between them.

V usage is TRBV4-3 and J usage is TRBJ1-3, with a possible D match to TRBD1 (5 bases). The CDR3 runs 15 residues. Germline CDR1 is LGHNA and CDR2 is YSLEER. With 0 bases removed from V and 3 bases from J, the gap between germline ends came to 9 bases. CDR3 in amino acids: CASSQEGGYGNTIYF. As DNA, the CDR3 is TGCGCCAGCAGCCAAGAGGGGGGATATGGAAACACCATATATTTT.

This rearrangement joins TRBV28 to TRBJ1-4, with 9 nucleotides matching TRBD1. Germline lookup yields CDR1 MDHEN and CDR2 SYDVKM. The length of the CDR3 is 16 residues. The V and J ends lost 0 bases and 5 bases, in that order; junction bases with no gene match: 4. CDR3 nucleotide sequence: TGTGCCAGCAGTTTATGGGGACAGGGCCAGAATGAAAAACTGTTTTTT. Translated, it gives CASSLWGQGQNEKLFF.

This clone was seen only once. J is TRBJ1-2 and V is TRBV7-2; no clear D. The V end lost 1 base, the J end lost 3 bases, and 9 bases lay between the germline ends. Germline CDR1 is SGHTA and CDR2 is FQGNSA. The CDR3 is 14 amino acids. Here the CDR3 DNA reads TGTGCCAGCAGCTTAGTCGGCAGCCACTATGGCTACACCTTC. This gives the protein CASSLVGSHYGYTF.

This chain joins TRBV18 and TRBJ1-5, with 10 positions matching TRBD1. Germline-derived CDR1 and CDR2 are KGHSH and LQKENI. The CDR3 is made up of 15 amino acids. V gave up 3 bases and J gave up 4 bases; unmatched junction bases: 3. The CDR3 DNA reads TGTGCCAGCTCACCTGACAGGGGGCGGAATCAGCCCCAGCATTTT. Amino acids: CASSPDRGRNQPQHF.

The V call is TRBV4-1, the J call TRBJ2-2; no clear D gene. V lost 3 bases and J 1 base, leaving 12 bases between the germline ends. CDR1 and CDR2 from the germline V gene are MGHRA and YSYEKL. The CDR3 runs to 16 residues. CDR3 loop: CASSHLPSRNTGELFF. The CDR3 DNA follows: TGCGCCAGCAGCCATCTACCTTCTCGGAACACCGGGGAGCTGTTTTTT.

V is TRBV2 and J is TRBJ1-5; TRBD1 matches at 8 bases. V was clipped by 6 bases and J by 3 bases; unmatched bases: 7. The germline gives CDR1 SNHLY, CDR2 FYNNEI. The CDR3 spans 15 residues. The CDR3, as DNA: TGTGCCAGCAGCCGACAGGGGCCCTCCAATCAGCCCCAGCATTTT. Translating gives CASSRQGPSNQPQHF.

This chain connects TRBV14 to TRBJ2-3, with a weak D call TRBD2 (6 bases). This CDR3 has 15 residues. V gave up 0 bases and J gave up 6 bases, with 13 bases separating them. CDR1 and CDR2 from the germline V gene are SGHDN and FVKESK. CDR3 region: CASSQEQWTTDTQYF. In nucleotides, the CDR3 is TGTGCCAGCAGCCAAGAGCAGTGGACTACTGATACGCAGTATTTT.

V gene TRBV4-2 combines with J gene TRBJ1-2; D gene uncertain. CDR1 is LGHNA and CDR2 is YNFKEQ in the germline V gene. Deletions cut 3 bases from V and 8 bases from J, with 28 bases between. The CDR3 spans 18 residues. The CDR3 nucleotides read TGTGCCAGCAGCCATGGAAAAAATCCGGGCCCCACTAGTACGGGCTACACCTTC. Protein sequence: CASSHGKNPGPTSTGYTF.

CDR3 nucleotide sequence: TGTGCCAGCAGTCTCGTGGAGAGCAATCAGCCCCAGCATTTT. Its translation is CASSLVESNQPQHF. The chain joins TRBV5-5 to TRBJ1-5; D not certain. The CDR3 is made up of 14 amino acids. The germline V and J ends were trimmed by 5 bases and 1 base, with 10 bases remaining between them. Germline CDR1 is SGHKS and CDR2 is YYEKEE (reference sequence).

The CDR3 DNA sequence: TGCGCCAGCAGCTTTCCCGACAGGGCGCGCCATGGCTACACCTTC. This translates into CASSFPDRARHGYTF. The chain has TRBV5-1 and TRBJ1-2, with 7 bases that match TRBD1. The CDR3 is 15 residues long. With V trimmed by 2 bases and J by 6 bases, 10 bases remained unmatched. Germline CDR1 is SGHRS and CDR2 is YFSETQ.

The chain links TRBV19 to TRBJ2-2; 7 bases are shared with TRBD1. The CDR3 is 18 residues long. The junction had 12 bases not matched to a gene; V was cut back by 1 base and J by 4 bases. Germline V CDR1 and CDR2: LNHDA, SQIVND (reference sequence). CDR3 sequence (DNA): TGTGCCAGTAGTATAGGGAGACCCGGGACAGCCACCACCGGGGAGCTGTTTTTT. Residues: CASSIGRPGTATTGELFF.

The chain couples TRBV9 to TRBJ2-3; 7 bases map to TRBD1. V lost 4 bases, J lost 0 bases, and 11 bases stayed unmatched. Germline CDR1 reads SGDLS; CDR2 reads YYNGEE. CDR3 length: 17 amino acids. CDR3 DNA: TGTGCCAGCAGCAGGGGACAGACTGTCTTCAGCACAGATACGCAGTATTTT. Translated, it gives CASSRGQTVFSTDTQYF.

This clone was seen a handful of times. The chain combines TRBV5-8 with TRBJ2-3, with TRBD1 identical over 8 bases. CDR1 is SGHTS and CDR2 is YDEGEE in the germline V gene. This CDR3 contains 14 residues. V was clipped by 4 bases and J by 4 bases; unmatched bases: 5. CDR3 region: CASSLGQAPDTQYF. Written as DNA, the CDR3 is TGTGCCAGCAGCCTGGGACAGGCCCCAGATACGCAGTATTTT.

The rearrangement links TRBV6-5 to TRBJ1-1; perhaps TRBD1 as D (6 bases). Looked up from germline, CDR1 is MNHEY and CDR2 is SVGAGI. Between the trimmed V and J ends, which lost 6 bases and 5 bases, there was a span of 19 bases. This CDR3 spans 15 amino acids. CDR3 DNA: TGTGCCAGCAGCTTCTGGGGGGGCAAGTGGACTGAAGCTTTCTTT. It yields the protein CASSFWGGKWTEAFF.

The chain is built from TRBV5-1 and TRBJ2-2, with a possible D match to TRBD2 (5 bases). This CDR3 region has 16 residues. Trimming took off 4 bases at V and 5 bases at J, with 18 bases between the two ends. The germline gives CDR1 SGHRS, CDR2 YFSETQ. In DNA form, the CDR3 reads TGCGCCAGCAGCCCTGACGGGATACATGGGACCGGGGAGCTGTTTTTT. Translated: CASSPDGIHGTGELFF.